This T cell receptor (beta chain) was found in a study of blood T cells in healthy people across ages. Comments on this clonotype: Its antigen remains unidentified.

Individuals who donated were healthy Caucasians from Russia aged roughly 6 to 90. A sample-barcoded 5' primer and a J-beta primer mix were used in a second PCR of about 7 to 12 cycles. Every cDNA molecule bore a tag from a template-switch adaptor containing 12 random nucleotides. Per sample, CDR3-containing paired-end reads numbered at least 2.5 million. TCRdb itself ran the 5' RACE reads through MiXCR, one entry per CDR3 protein. The sample records 1.6 million or so distinct CDR3 sequences, roughly 32% being singletons. General study points: For the donors, CMV status was unknown and possibly confounded expanded clonotype changes.

The germline V gene has CDR1 SGHKS and CDR2 YYEKEE (reference sequence). V lost 0 bases to trimming and J lost 2 bases, with 9 bases between them. CDR3 length: 15 amino acids. The genes are TRBV5-5 and TRBJ1-5, with no clear D. The sample comprised blood. The origin of this receptor is a woman in her thirties in good health. DNA for the CDR3: TGTGCCAGCAGCTTGGGCACCTCCGGCAATCAGCCCCAGCATTTT. It codes for CASSLGTSGNQPQHF.